The 27 T cell receptor beta chains reported below all come from one sample, sequenced in a study of blood T cell repertoires in COVID-19. Here immunoSEQ multiplex PCR was the method, and the copy in TCRdb shows in-frame clones only, minus some. The data contain 80,000 to 95,000 clones, approximately 81% of them singletons. Sequencing was done on a sample of peripheral blood. The receptor source for this set is a man older than 75 with acute or convalescent COVID-19.

The chain couples TRBV6-6 to TRBJ2-3; TRBD2 aligns across 15 bases. CDR1 and CDR2 (germline): MNHNY, SVGAGI (reference sequence). The V and J ends lost 7 bases and 5 bases, in that order; junction bases with no gene match: 4. The CDR3 is 15 residues long. The CDR3 coding sequence is TGTGCCAGCATCGGACTAGCGGGAGGGGTAGATACGCAGTATTTT. This sequence encodes CASIGLAGGVDTQYF.

The genes are TRBV10-3 and TRBJ2-7; 9 positions agree with TRBD2. The V and J ends lost 3 bases and 7 bases, in that order; junction bases with no gene match: 10. This CDR3 contains 15 residues. In germline, CDR1 is ENHRY, CDR2 SYGVKD. Written as DNA, the CDR3 is TGTGCCATCAGTGACTCCTTAGCGGGAGTGGGGGAGCAGTACTTC. This encodes CAISDSLAGVGEQYF.

This clone was observed once. The V call is TRBV5-1, the J call TRBJ2-1; D is perhaps TRBD2 (5 bases). The CDR3 sequence is 15 residues long. Per germline, CDR1 SGHRS and CDR2 YFSETQ. V was pared by 0 bases and J by 2 bases, with 9 bases between. The CDR3 coding sequence is TGCGCCAGCAGCTTGGTGGGGAGCGCCTACAATGAGCAGTTCTTC. Translating it yields CASSLVGSAYNEQFF.

This clone was counted only a few times. This chain connects TRBV15 to TRBJ1-4; 10 nucleotides match TRBD1. This CDR3 is 17 amino acids long. The germline gives CDR1 LNHNV, CDR2 YYDKDF (reference sequence). V lost 3 bases to trimming and J lost 5 bases; unmatched junction nucleotides: 9. The CDR3 region is CATSSRDRGLRNEKLFF. CDR3 DNA: TGTGCCACCAGCAGCCGGGACAGGGGCCTAAGGAATGAAAAACTGTTTTTT.

The rearrangement uses TRBV9 and TRBJ1-5, with 9 bases lining up with TRBD1. The CDR3 sequence is 17 residues long. Germline values: CDR1 SGDLS, CDR2 YYNGEE. The J segment lost 5 bases and the V segment lost 2 bases, leaving 11 bases of the junction unmatched. The CDR3 loop is CASSVGGGTGNDQPQHF. The CDR3 bases are TGTGCCAGCAGCGTCGGAGGGGGGACAGGGAACGATCAGCCCCAGCATTTT. Full variable domain (outside the CDR3, taken from reference TRBV9 and TRBJ1-5): DSGVTQTPKHLITATGQRVTLRCSPRSGDLSVYWYQQSLDQGLQFLIQYYNGEERAKGNILERFSAQQFPDLHSELNLSSLELGDSALYFCASSVGGGTGNDQPQHFGDGTRLSIL.

The V call is TRBV18, the J call TRBJ2-7; maybe TRBD1 (5 bases). CDR1 is KGHSH and CDR2 is LQKENI in the germline V gene. This CDR3 comprises 14 residues. V dropped 3 bases and J dropped 7 bases, with 16 bases sitting between them. The CDR3 reads CASSPGGAKREQYF. The CDR3 nucleotides read TGTGCCAGCTCACCCGGTGGGGCGAAGAGGGAGCAGTACTTC.

The chain recombines TRBV15 with TRBJ2-2; 16 bases line up with TRBD2. The trim removed 9 bases at V and 1 base at J, leaving 2 bases unmatched. The CDR3 is made up of 16 amino acids. Germline-derived CDR1 and CDR2 are LNHNV and YYDKDF (reference sequence). DNA of the CDR3: TGTGCCACGGGACTAGCGGGAGGGCAGAACACCGGGGAGCTGTTTTTT. Its protein product is CATGLAGGQNTGELFF.

V and J are TRBV3-1 (or the pseudogene TRBV3-2) and TRBJ2-5, with D possibly TRBD2 on 5 matching bases. CDR3 length equals 16 residues. CDR1 and CDR2 (germline): LGHDT, YNNKEL (reference sequence). The V end was cut by 1 base, the J end by 4 bases, with 16 bases between. The CDR3 bases are TGTGCCAGCAGCCAAGCATTGACTACGTTCCGAGAGACCCAGTACTTC. This encodes CASSQALTTFRETQYF.

The genes are TRBV7-3 and TRBJ2-6; TRBD1 is a possible D gene (7 bases). From germline, CDR1 is SGHTA and CDR2 FQGTGA. The CDR3 loop spans 18 amino acids. V lost 5 bases and J 3 bases, leaving 20 bases between the germline ends. The CDR3 nucleotides read TGTGCCAGCAGCCGATGGTCCCAGGGGGGATATGGGGCCAACGTCCTGACTTTC. As protein: CASSRWSQGGYGANVLTF.

The chain links TRBV21-1 to TRBJ2-7; the table calls TRBD1, which could not be checked here. TRBV21-1 is classified as a pseudogene. The CDR3 covers 16 residues. The CDR3 loop reads CASSKGGRQGIYEQYF. The CDR3 DNA follows: TGTGCCAGCAGCAAAGGGGGCCGACAGGGGATCTACGAGCAGTACTTC.

The CDR3 region is CAWSVKGEAKNIQYF. The DNA for the CDR3 is TGTGCCTGGAGTGTAAAGGGGGAGGCCAAAAACATTCAGTACTTC. The gene calls are TRBV30 and TRBJ2-4; maybe TRBD1 (6 bases). The germline CDR1 and CDR2 sequences are GTSNPN and SVGIG (reference sequence). V was pared by 0 bases and J by 1 base, with 10 bases between. The CDR3 loop spans 15 amino acids. The full variable domain, with the rest looked up from reference TRBV30 and TRBJ2-4, is SQTIHQWPATLVQPVGSPLSLECTVEGTSNPNLYWYRQAAGRGLQLLFYSVGIGQISSEVPQNLSASRPQDRQFILSSKKLLLSDSGFYLCAWSVKGEAKNIQYFGAGTRLSVL.

V gene TRBV24-1 combines with J gene TRBJ1-5; D possibly corresponds to TRBD1 (6 bases). CDR3 length equals 13 residues. Germline V gene data show CDR1 as KGHDR and CDR2 as SFDVKD. V was cut by 4 bases and J by 7 bases, with 10 bases left in between. CDR3 DNA: TGTGCCACCAGTGAAACAGGGATCCAGCCCCAGCATTTT. Translating gives CATSETGIQPQHF.

The chain combines TRBV4-1 with TRBJ1-5; D is unresolved. Germline CDR1 is MGHRA and CDR2 is YSYEKL. Trimming removed 3 bases from V and 0 bases from J, with 12 bases in between. There are 16 residues in the CDR3. CDR3 protein: CASSHPEGTSNQPQHF. In DNA form, the CDR3 reads TGCGCCAGCAGCCACCCCGAGGGAACTAGCAATCAGCCCCAGCATTTT.

The gene calls are TRBV19 and TRBJ2-5, with 10 bases that match TRBD1. Looked up from germline, CDR1 is LNHDA and CDR2 is SQIVND (reference sequence). V shed 3 bases, J shed 4 bases, and the junction held 5 bases outside the gene matches. This CDR3 region has 15 residues. CDR3 bases: TGTGCCAGTAGTATTACCGGGACAGGGGCAGAGACCCAGTACTTC. Translated, it gives CASSITGTGAETQYF.

The rearrangement uses TRBV19 and TRBJ2-3; 8 nucleotides line up with TRBD2. Germline lookup yields CDR1 LNHDA and CDR2 SQIVND (reference sequence). The CDR3 covers 15 residues. V lost 9 bases and J lost 1; bases outside the gene matches: 9. CDR3 residues: CASPRTSTCTDTQYF. CDR3 nucleotide sequence: TGTGCCAGCCCCAGGACTAGCACATGCACAGATACGCAGTATTTT.

The J gene is TRBJ2-3, the V gene TRBV10-2, with D possibly matching TRBD1 (5 bases). Germline lookup yields CDR1 WSHSY and CDR2 SAAADI. Trimming removed 8 bases from V and 6 bases from J, with 18 bases in between. The CDR3 extends over 14 amino acids. In DNA form, the CDR3 reads TGCGCCAGCGCCCTGGCTATCCGACAGGATACGCAGTATTTT. It encodes CASALAIRQDTQYF.

The chain recombines TRBV2 with TRBJ2-7, with 13 bases aligning to TRBD2. Germline V gene data show CDR1 as SNHLY and CDR2 as FYNNEI. The CDR3 contains 16 residues. Trimming removed 6 bases from V and 7 bases from J; junction bases left unmatched: 12. The DNA of the CDR3 is TGTGCCAGCAGGGGACTAGCGGGAACCCCAGTCGGTGAGCAGTACTTC. This sequence encodes CASRGLAGTPVGEQYF. The full variable domain, its missing parts supplied by reference TRBV2 and TRBJ2-7, is EPEVTQTPSHQVTQMGQEVILRCVPISNHLYFYWYRQILGQKVEFLVSFYNNEISEKSEIFDDQFSVERPDGSNFTLKIRSTKLEDSAMYFCASRGLAGTPVGEQYFGPGTRLTVT.

This clone has only a few counts. The rearrangement links TRBV4-1 to TRBJ1-4; D possibly corresponds to TRBD1 (6 bases). V gave up 4 bases and J gave up 5 bases, with 11 bases separating them. The CDR3 consists of 14 residues. Germline CDR1 and CDR2: MGHRA and YSYEKL. The CDR3 sequence: CASSPSGTNEKLFF. The CDR3 coding sequence is TGCGCCAGCAGCCCATCCGGGACAAATGAAAAACTGTTTTTT.

The chain couples TRBV6-6 to TRBJ1-5; no definite D call. V was clipped by 0 bases and J by 0 bases, with 6 bases between them. CDR1 and CDR2 (germline): MNHNY, SVGAGI (reference sequence). This CDR3 is built from 15 residues. CDR3 amino acids: CASSYSPVSNQPQHF. The CDR3 region has the DNA TGTGCCAGCAGTTACTCGCCAGTTAGCAATCAGCCCCAGCATTTT.

This rearrangement joins TRBV9 to TRBJ1-6; a weak D match, TRBD1 (5 bases). Germline V gene lookup returns CDR1 SGDLS and CDR2 YYNGEE. V shed 3 bases and J shed 7 bases, with 5 bases lying between them. The CDR3 loop spans 12 amino acids. CDR3 in amino acids: CASSAGNSPLHF. Here the CDR3 DNA reads TGTGCCAGCAGCGCAGGGAATTCACCCCTCCACTTT.

The chain recombines TRBV20-1 with TRBJ1-5, with D uncertain. Between the trimmed V and J ends, which lost 3 bases and 0 bases, there was a span of 12 bases. CDR1 is DFQATT, CDR2 SNEGSKA, per germline (reference sequence). This CDR3 has 15 residues. For the CDR3, the DNA is TGCAGTGCTAGTCAAGTGGAGAATAGCAATCAGCCCCAGCATTTT. Translation: CSASQVENSNQPQHF.

The CDR3 DNA is TGTGCCAGCAGTTACGGGACTAGCGGGACCTATACGCAGTATTTT. Its translation: CASSYGTSGTYTQYF. V gene TRBV6-5 combines with J gene TRBJ2-3, with 13 bases identical to TRBD2. After removal of 2 bases from V and 7 bases from J, the junction contained 3 bases not matched to a gene. The germline V gene has CDR1 MNHEY and CDR2 SVGAGI. The CDR3 loop spans 15 amino acids.

CDR3 coding DNA: TGTGCCAGCGCGACAGACAGGGGAGGGAACTATGGCTACACCTTC. Protein product: CASATDRGGNYGYTF. The chain couples TRBV6-5 to TRBJ1-2; the match to TRBD1 covers 8 bases. J lost 2 bases, V lost 8 bases, and 10 bases had no gene match. Germline-derived CDR1 and CDR2 are MNHEY and SVGAGI. There are 15 residues in the CDR3.

There are a few counts of this clone. The chain is built from TRBV5-1 and TRBJ2-3; maybe TRBD1 (6 bases). The CDR3 spans 13 residues. Germline V lookup: CDR1 SGHRS, CDR2 YFSETQ. The V gene lost 4 bases and the J gene lost 4 bases, with 10 bases spanning the gap. The CDR3 coding sequence is TGCGCCAGCAGCCAAGCAGGGGCAGATACGCAGTATTTT. Translated, it gives CASSQAGADTQYF.

The chain uses TRBV24-1 and TRBJ2-1; D is ambiguous. Germline CDR1 is KGHDR and CDR2 is SFDVKD. This CDR3 is built from 13 residues. Trimming stripped 4 bases from V and 4 bases from J, with 7 bases between. The CDR3 coding sequence is TGTGCCACCAGTGAAGAGGTTTACAATGAGCAGTTCTTC. Residues: CATSEEVYNEQFF.

This rearrangement joins TRBV7-2 to TRBJ2-5; 10 bases are shared with TRBD1. The CDR3 length is 15 residues. The germline V gene has CDR1 SGHTA and CDR2 FQGNSA. The V and J ends lost 5 bases and 5 bases, in that order; junction bases with no gene match: 8. This chain's CDR3 is CASSSFGQGGETQYF. CDR3 coding DNA: TGTGCCAGCAGCAGTTTCGGACAGGGGGGGGAGACCCAGTACTTC.

This chain connects TRBV11-3 to TRBJ2-1, with 12 bases fitting TRBD2. The V gene end was trimmed by 4 bases and the J gene end by 8 bases; junction bases not matched to a gene: 12. CDR3 length: 17 amino acids. From germline, CDR1 is SGHNT and CDR2 YENEEA. In DNA form, the CDR3 reads TGTGCCAGCAGCTGTATCAGGACTAGCGGGATGAAGGATGAGCAGTTCTTC. Translated: CASSCIRTSGMKDEQFF.